These 29 T cell receptor beta chains originate from one sample sequenced in a study of Ad26.COV2.S vaccination and SARS-CoV-2 variants. Profiled with immunoSEQ multiplex PCR; TCRdb holds only in-frame clones, not every one. The profile shows roughly 400,000 clones, about 88% of them singletons. Stated treatment: roughly 18 received Ad26.COV2.S at low or high dose, single or two shots; 5 received placebo; per-sample allocation not given. Sampling happened 63 days after the first vaccine or placebo injection. Sequencing used peripheral blood, obtained in a trial of Ad26.COV2.S vaccine versus placebo. These receptors originate from a person between 18 and 65 years old who received the Ad26.COV2.S COVID-19 vaccine or a placebo.

CDR3: CASSLQGTGNEQYF. The CDR3 nucleotides read TGCGCCAGCAGCCTACAGGGGACCGGGAACGAGCAGTACTTC. J is TRBJ2-7 and V is TRBV4-1, with TRBD1 matching 7 bases. Losses at the gene ends were 4 bases for V and 5 bases for J; bases not matched to a gene: 8. The CDR3 has 14 amino acids. The germline V gene encodes CDR1 MGHRA and CDR2 YSYEKL.

DNA for the CDR3: TGTGCCAGCAGCCGCGGGTTGGGGAGCTCCTACAATGAGCAGTTCTTC. Translating it yields CASSRGLGSSYNEQFF. This chain joins TRBV5-6 and TRBJ2-1, with D possibly TRBD2 on 5 matching bases. The V and J ends lost 4 bases and 0 bases respectively, with 14 bases between them. Germline CDR1 and CDR2: SGHDT and YYEEEE. The CDR3 contains 16 residues.

DNA of the CDR3: TGTGCCAGCAGCTCCTCGAGGGGCTCCTACAATGAGCAGTTCTTC. Its translation: CASSSSRGSYNEQFF. This chain connects TRBV7-6 to TRBJ2-1, with D tentatively TRBD1 or TRBD2 (5 bases each). The germline V gene encodes CDR1 SGHVS and CDR2 FNYEAQ. This CDR3 spans 15 amino acids. Trimming removed 4 bases at V and 0 bases at J, with 10 bases between. Combining the CDR3 with reference TRBV7-6 and TRBJ2-1 gives the whole variable domain GAGVSQSPRYKVTKRGQDVALRCDPISGHVSLYWYRQALGQGPEFLTYFNYEAQQDKSGLPNDRFSAERPEGSISTLTIQRTEQRDSAMYRCASSSSRGSYNEQFFGPGTRLTVL.

The chain is built from TRBV6-2 or TRBV6-3 and TRBJ2-5; D ambiguous. This CDR3 region has 17 residues. V was pared by 4 bases and J by 3 bases, with 21 bases between. CDR1 is MNHEY, CDR2 SVGEGT, per germline. CDR3 loop: CASSSPTSAARKETQYF. The CDR3 bases are TGTGCCAGCAGTTCCCCCACCTCGGCGGCAAGAAAAGAGACCCAGTACTTC.

This clone has a single count. This CDR3 is CASSWTGGTEAFF. Here the CDR3 DNA reads TGTGCCAGCAGTTGGACAGGGGGGACTGAAGCTTTCTTT. The chain uses TRBV27 and TRBJ1-1; 10 bases line up with TRBD1. Germline V gives CDR1 MNHEY, CDR2 SMNVEV (reference sequence). The V and J ends lost 4 bases and 5 bases, in that order; junction bases with no gene match: 1. The CDR3 length is 13 residues.

The chain combines TRBV3-1 (or the pseudogene TRBV3-2) with TRBJ1-3; D ambiguous. Trimming took 5 bases from V and 0 from J, leaving 14 bases between them. The CDR3 has 16 amino acids. Germline assignment: CDR1 LGHDT and CDR2 YNNKEL (reference sequence). CDR3 nucleotide sequence: TGTGCCAGCAGCTACATGTCGATCTCCTCTGGAAACACCATATATTTT. Translating it yields CASSYMSISSGNTIYF.

The J gene is TRBJ1-1, the V gene TRBV6-5; D is undetermined. Germline V gives CDR1 MNHEY, CDR2 SVGAGI. Trimming removed 2 bases at V and 1 base at J, with 14 bases between. This CDR3 spans 16 amino acids. DNA for the CDR3: TGTGCCAGCAGTTACGGGTCGGTGTCTAGGAACACTGAAGCTTTCTTT. Its translation is CASSYGSVSRNTEAFF.

The rearrangement links TRBV7-3 to TRBJ2-1; D call uncertain. Trimming cost V 2 bases and J 5 bases, with 16 bases left between them. The CDR3 is 16 residues long. The V gene's germline CDR1 is SGHTA and CDR2 FQGTGA. CDR3 in amino acids: CASSLELTVRHNEQFF. The CDR3 DNA reads as TGTGCCAGCAGCTTAGAACTAACGGTACGTCACAATGAGCAGTTCTTC.

V is TRBV7-3 and J is TRBJ1-1; D is undetermined. V lost 1 base and J lost 2, with 8 bases in between. The germline gives CDR1 SGHTA, CDR2 FQGTGA. The CDR3 length is 14 residues. CDR3 coding DNA: TGTGCCAGCAGCTTAAACACGGTAAACACTGAAGCTTTCTTT. Its translation is CASSLNTVNTEAFF.

The V gene is TRBV30, the J gene TRBJ1-2; TRBD1 aligns across 12 bases. The CDR3 loop spans 16 amino acids. V was clipped by 2 bases and J by 7 bases; unmatched bases: 11. CDR1 GTSNPN and CDR2 SVGIG come from the germline V gene (reference sequence). The CDR3 reads CAWSPSGTGGLGGYTF. CDR3 nucleotides: TGTGCCTGGAGTCCCTCCGGGACAGGGGGCTTGGGTGGCTACACCTTC.

The genes are TRBV4-1 and TRBJ2-7; D gene uncertain. This CDR3 has 16 residues. Trimming removed 4 bases from V and 0 bases from J, with 16 bases in between. Germline CDR1 reads MGHRA; CDR2 reads YSYEKL. This CDR3 reads CASSPRVPPDSYEQYF. The DNA of the CDR3 is TGCGCCAGCAGCCCCCGGGTGCCGCCCGACTCCTACGAGCAGTACTTC.

In the case of this clone: This same CDR3 is encoded by further DNA sequences in the sample. J is TRBJ2-3 and V is TRBV28; no clear D gene. Trimming cost V 1 base and J 4 bases, with 3 bases left between them. Germline assignment: CDR1 MDHEN and CDR2 SYDVKM. The CDR3 spans 12 residues. CDR3 coding DNA: TGTGCCAGCAGTTTATTGGCAGATACGCAGTATTTT. This encodes CASSLLADTQYF.

The rearrangement links TRBV28 to TRBJ2-7; weak D call: TRBD2 (5 bases). With 5 bases removed from V and 4 bases from J, the gap between germline ends came to 21 bases. The CDR3 runs 16 residues. CDR1 and CDR2 (germline): MDHEN, SYDVKM. CDR3 nucleotides: TGTGCCAGCAGTGCCCCCGTGCCCCATCGCGGGTACGAGCAGTACTTC. Amino acids: CASSAPVPHRGYEQYF.

V gene TRBV7-9 combines with J gene TRBJ1-5; D gene uncertain. This CDR3 has 15 amino acids. Germline V lookup: CDR1 SEHNR, CDR2 FQNEAQ (reference sequence). The V end was cut by 5 bases, the J end by 0 bases, with 11 bases between. The CDR3 spells CASSGVSDSNQPQHF. In DNA form, the CDR3 reads TGTGCCAGCAGCGGAGTGTCAGATAGCAATCAGCCCCAGCATTTT.

This CDR3 is CASSQQGAANYGYTF. CDR3 bases: TGTGCCAGCAGCCAACAGGGGGCGGCTAACTATGGCTACACCTTC. The rearrangement links TRBV7-8 to TRBJ1-2, with 9 bases identical to TRBD1. J lost 0 bases, V lost 5 bases, and 4 bases had no gene match. CDR3 length equals 15 residues. The germline CDR1 and CDR2 sequences are SGHVS and FQNEAQ.

This clone turned up a few times. The chain combines TRBV7-3 with TRBJ2-7; D may be TRBD2 (6 bases). The CDR3 covers 13 residues. Trimming shortened V by 0 bases and J by 3 bases, and 6 bases separated the two germline ends. CDR1 SGHTA and CDR2 FQGTGA come from the germline V gene. Here the CDR3 DNA reads TGTGCCAGCAGCTTAACGCGGGACTACGAGCAGTACTTC. Its protein product is CASSLTRDYEQYF.

The V call is TRBV20-1, the J call TRBJ1-1; no clear D gene. Germline V gene sequence: CDR1 DFQATT, CDR2 SNEGSKA (reference sequence). This CDR3 has 11 residues. Between the trimmed V and J ends, which lost 5 bases and 5 bases, there was a span of 9 bases. The CDR3 here is CSASTLTEAFF. In DNA form, the CDR3 reads TGCAGTGCTTCTACTTTAACTGAAGCTTTCTTT.

The sample holds one count of this clone. This chain links TRBV10-3 with TRBJ1-1; D uncertain. V lost 2 bases, J lost 1 base, and 8 bases lay in between. The CDR3 runs to 14 residues. Germline CDR1 and CDR2: ENHRY and SYGVKD. The CDR3 is CAISERAENTEAFF. CDR3 in DNA: TGTGCCATCAGTGAGAGAGCCGAGAACACTGAAGCTTTCTTT.

V usage is TRBV4-2 and J usage is TRBJ2-7; D unclear. The germline CDR1 and CDR2 sequences are LGHNA and YNFKEQ. V lost 0 bases and J lost 0, with 9 bases in between. This CDR3 has 15 amino acids. The CDR3 region has the DNA TGTGCCAGCAGCCAAGAGAGCGCCAGCTCCTACGAGCAGTACTTC. Protein: CASSQESASSYEQYF.

The rearrangement links TRBV4-2 to TRBJ2-7; 7 positions match TRBD1. Trimming took 4 bases from V and 7 from J; bases not matched to a gene: 7. The CDR3 covers 13 residues. Germline V CDR1 and CDR2: LGHNA, YNFKEQ. The CDR3 DNA reads TGTGCCAGCAGCCCGACAGGGATCAAGGAGCAGTACTTC. Protein sequence: CASSPTGIKEQYF.

This sequence joins TRBV10-3 and TRBJ2-5; the D is unclear. Trimming stripped 2 bases from V and 3 bases from J, with 10 bases between. The CDR3 is made up of 14 amino acids. Per the germline V gene, CDR1 is ENHRY and CDR2 is SYGVKD. The CDR3, as DNA: TGTGCCATCAGTGAGGCGATGTCAGAAGAGACCCAGTACTTC. Its translation is CAISEAMSEETQYF.

This chain links TRBV28 with TRBJ1-1, with 9 bases aligning to TRBD1. In germline, CDR1 is MDHEN, CDR2 SYDVKM. V shed 3 bases, J shed 1 base, and the junction held 3 bases outside the gene matches. This CDR3 region has 15 residues. CDR3 region: CASSFAGQGNTEAFF. Written as DNA, the CDR3 is TGTGCCAGCAGTTTTGCGGGACAGGGGAACACTGAAGCTTTCTTT.

The chain joins TRBV27 to TRBJ2-7; no clear D. V was cut by 1 base and J by 2 bases, with 9 bases left in between. Germline CDR1 and CDR2: MNHEY and SMNVEV (reference sequence). The CDR3 contains 14 residues. CDR3 bases: TGTGCCAGCAGTTTATTAGCTGGAACCTACGAGCAGTACTTC. It is translated as CASSLLAGTYEQYF.

The chain joins TRBV25-1 to TRBJ2-3, with D perhaps being TRBD1 or TRBD2 (5 bases each). V was pared by 1 base and J by 1 base, with 9 bases between. This CDR3 comprises 15 residues. Looked up from germline, CDR1 is MGHDK and CDR2 is SYGVNS. The CDR3 DNA reads as TGTGCCAGCAGTGAATTTCAGGGACGCACAGATACGCAGTATTTT. It translates to CASSEFQGRTDTQYF.

The chain carries TRBV30 and TRBJ1-1, with D tentatively TRBD1 (6 bases). This CDR3 spans 12 amino acids. Trimming left V 3 bases short and J 7 bases short, with 12 bases between. Germline V lookup: CDR1 GTSNPN, CDR2 SVGIG (reference sequence). CDR3 sequence: CAWRTTGSEAFF. CDR3 coding DNA: TGTGCCTGGAGGACGACAGGAAGTGAAGCTTTCTTT.

This clone came up many times. This chain uses TRBV28 with TRBJ2-7; 9 nucleotides align to TRBD2. CDR3 length: 16 residues. Germline CDR1 reads MDHEN; CDR2 reads SYDVKM. V trimming: 2 bases; J trimming: 5 bases; junction bases outside the gene matches: 10. CDR3 region: CASSLLIGTSNNEQYF. CDR3 nucleotide sequence: TGTGCCAGCAGTTTACTTATTGGGACTAGCAACAACGAGCAGTACTTC.

The CDR3 DNA is TGTGCCAGCAGACCCCAGGACAGGGATCAAGAGACCCAGTACTTC. Translated: CASRPQDRDQETQYF. V usage is TRBV6-5 and J usage is TRBJ2-5; 8 positions match TRBD1. This CDR3 has 15 amino acids. Germline CDR1 and CDR2: MNHEY and SVGAGI. V was clipped by 6 bases and J by 2 bases; unmatched bases: 8.

The chain carries TRBV28 and TRBJ2-3; TRBD2 agrees at 7 bases. This CDR3 has 14 amino acids. In germline, CDR1 is MDHEN, CDR2 SYDVKM. V shed 7 bases and J 2 bases; nucleotides not matched to a gene: 6. The CDR3 region is CASKGGTTTDTQYF. The CDR3 DNA reads TGTGCCAGCAAAGGCGGGACTACCACAGATACGCAGTATTTT.

This chain uses TRBV9 with TRBJ2-5; D is perhaps TRBD2 (6 bases). The germline V and J ends were trimmed by 0 bases and 5 bases, with 14 bases remaining between them. Germline V gives CDR1 SGDLS, CDR2 YYNGEE. This CDR3 is 15 amino acids long. The CDR3 DNA reads as TGTGCCAGCAGCGTAGCTTCGGGAGTCGGGGAGACCCAGTACTTC. This codes for CASSVASGVGETQYF.